Listed below are T cell receptor beta chains from one sample, sequenced in a study of vaccination effects on CD4 cells after COVID-19. Sequencing used immunoSEQ multiplex PCR; TCRdb keeps in-frame clones, though not all of them. The sample shows 35,000 to 55,000 clones, around 76% of them seen only once. No antigens are known for them. The specimen comprised CD4+ T cells from PBMCs cultured with SARS-CoV-2 spike peptides, sampled before COVID-19 vaccination. These receptors were taken from a human donor who received a COVID-19 vaccine. CDR3s include the opening cysteine and the closing phenylalanine or tryptophan. The order of the fields is D gene, clone size, V gene, J gene, CDR3 protein, CDR3 DNA. A D gene is named only where the DNA matches it firmly. A row's size may be missing; if present it is once, few, many or a size class.

D: -; size: -; V: TRBV2; J: TRBJ1-3; CDR3: CASRASGAGNTIYF; DNA: TGTGCCAGCAGGGCCTCGGGGGCTGGAAACACCATATATTTT
D: -; size: -; V: TRBV30; J: TRBJ1-5; CDR3: CAWSPSRSGGNQPQHF; DNA: TGTGCCTGGAGTCCCTCCCGGAGCGGAGGCAATCAGCCCCAGCATTTT
D: TRBD2; size: -; V: TRBV5-1; J: TRBJ2-5; CDR3: CASSDLAGEETQYF; DNA: TGCGCCAGCAGCGACCTAGCGGGGGAAGAGACCCAGTACTTC
D: TRBD2; size: -; V: TRBV7-3; J: TRBJ2-2; CDR3: CASSQLAGAGTGELFF; DNA: TGTGCCAGCAGCCAACTAGCGGGGGCCGGCACCGGGGAGCTGTTTTTT
D: -; size: -; V: TRBV5-8; J: TRBJ2-5; CDR3: CASSYSPRDQYF; DNA: TGTGCCAGCAGCTATAGTCCCCGAGACCAGTACTTC
D: TRBD1; size: -; V: TRBV6-6; J: TRBJ2-5; CDR3: CASSWAGQGGTQYF; DNA: TGTGCCAGCAGTTGGGCGGGACAGGGGGGGACCCAGTACTTC
D: -; size: -; V: TRBV5-1; J: TRBJ1-5; CDR3: CASREESNQPQHF; DNA: TGCGCCAGCAGAGAGGAAAGCAATCAGCCCCAGCATTTT
D: -; size: -; V: TRBV7-6; J: TRBJ2-5; CDR3: CASSRARVGQETQYF; DNA: TGTGCCAGCAGCCGGGCGAGGGTGGGCCAGGAGACCCAGTACTTC
D: -; size: -; V: TRBV6-2/TRBV6-3; J: TRBJ2-3; CDR3: CASSYSGGTTDTQYF; DNA: TGTGCCAGCAGTTACTCGGGGGGCACCACAGATACGCAGTATTTT
D: -; size: once; V: TRBV4-1; J: TRBJ2-5; CDR3: CASSQSRPGETQYF; DNA: TGCGCCAGCAGCCAGAGCCGGCCGGGAGAGACCCAGTACTTC
D: -; size: -; V: TRBV19; J: TRBJ2-3; CDR3: CASSMQGLSTDTQYF; DNA: TGTGCCAGTAGTATGCAGGGTCTGAGCACAGATACGCAGTATTTT
D: -; size: -; V: TRBV3-1/TRBV3-2; J: TRBJ1-4; CDR3: CASSPTNEKLFF; DNA: TGTGCCAGCAGCCCAACTAATGAAAAACTGTTTTTT
D: -; size: -; V: TRBV5-1; J: TRBJ1-2; CDR3: CASSLRGGENYGYTF; DNA: TGCGCCAGCAGCTTGAGAGGGGGGGAAAACTATGGCTACACCTTC
D: TRBD2; size: -; V: TRBV5-1; J: TRBJ2-3; CDR3: CASSKTSGGITDTQYF; DNA: TGCGCCAGCAGCAAAACTAGCGGGGGGATCACAGATACGCAGTATTTT
D: -; size: -; V: TRBV15; J: TRBJ1-5; CDR3: CATSPGGGNQPQHF; DNA: TGTGCCACCAGCCCGGGGGGGGGCAATCAGCCCCAGCATTTT
D: -; size: -; V: TRBV5-1; J: TRBJ2-1; CDR3: CASSLSGVWNEQFF; DNA: TGCGCCAGCAGCTTGAGTGGGGTTTGGAATGAGCAGTTCTTC
D: -; size: -; V: TRBV5-1; J: TRBJ2-3; CDR3: CASSSGGQRSTSTDTQYF; DNA: TGCGCCAGCAGCTCGGGTGGGCAGCGCTCTACTAGCACAGATACGCAGTATTTT
D: -; size: -; V: TRBV29-1; J: TRBJ1-2; CDR3: CSVEIPTGGYGYTF; DNA: TGCAGCGTTGAAATACCTACCGGCGGCTATGGCTACACCTTC
D: TRBD1; size: -; V: TRBV19; J: TRBJ1-3; CDR3: CASHPRGRGNTIYF; DNA: TGTGCCAGCCATCCCAGGGGGCGCGGAAACACCATATATTTT
D: -; size: -; V: TRBV27; J: TRBJ1-6; CDR3: CASSLLLRGNSPLHF; DNA: TGTGCCAGCAGTTTATTACTCCGAGGAAATTCACCCCTCCACTTT
D: -; size: -; V: TRBV7-3; J: TRBJ2-3; CDR3: CASSSAPRDTQYF; DNA: TGTGCCAGCAGCTCGGCCCCCCGAGATACGCAGTATTTT
D: -; size: once; V: TRBV7-3; J: TRBJ1-3; CDR3: CASSPGDSTGNTIYF; DNA: TGTGCCAGCAGCCCCGGGGATTCCACTGGAAACACCATATATTTT
D: TRBD1; size: -; V: TRBV30; J: TRBJ1-1; CDR3: CAWSVDRMNTEAFF; DNA: TGTGCCTGGAGTGTGGACAGGATGAACACTGAAGCTTTCTTT
D: TRBD1; size: once; V: TRBV5-6; J: TRBJ1-2; CDR3: CASSQPPHTGQAYGYTF; DNA: TGTGCCAGCAGCCAACCTCCCCACACGGGACAGGCCTATGGCTACACCTTC
D: TRBD1; size: -; V: TRBV5-6; J: TRBJ2-3; CDR3: CASSLYQGATDTQYF; DNA: TGTGCCAGCAGCTTGTATCAGGGGGCAACAGATACGCAGTATTTT
D: -; size: few; V: TRBV24-1; J: TRBJ1-5; CDR3: CATSDTNNQPQHF; DNA: TGTGCCACCAGTGACACAAACAATCAGCCCCAGCATTTT
D: TRBD1; size: once; V: TRBV14; J: TRBJ1-3; CDR3: CASSQGTGKRSGNTIYF; DNA: TGTGCCAGCAGCCAAGGGACAGGGAAACGCTCTGGAAACACCATATATTTT
D: TRBD1; size: -; V: TRBV6-2/TRBV6-3; J: TRBJ1-5; CDR3: CASSYRGRKGNQPQHF; DNA: TGTGCCAGCAGTTACAGGGGGCGTAAAGGCAATCAGCCCCAGCATTTT
D: -; size: -; V: TRBV5-6; J: TRBJ1-4; CDR3: CASSLEGRGEKLFF; DNA: TGTGCCAGCAGCTTGGAGGGGAGAGGGGAAAAACTGTTTTTT
D: -; size: -; V: TRBV6-1; J: TRBJ1-5; CDR3: CASSGKDTHLNQPQHF; DNA: TGTGCCAGCAGTGGGAAGGACACTCACCTCAATCAGCCCCAGCATTTT
D: -; size: once; V: TRBV19; J: TRBJ1-3; CDR3: CASSILGDGNTIYF; DNA: TGTGCCAGTAGTATTTTGGGCGATGGAAACACCATATATTTT
D: -; size: -; V: TRBV19; J: TRBJ2-1; CDR3: CASSIGPLIRWPGYNEQFF; DNA: TGTGCCAGTAGTATAGGCCCCTTAATACGGTGGCCGGGATACAATGAGCAGTTCTTC
D: -; size: -; V: TRBV7-8; J: TRBJ1-1; CDR3: CASSLVGGVNTEAFF; DNA: TGTGCCAGCAGCTTAGTTGGGGGAGTAAACACTGAAGCTTTCTTT
D: -; size: -; V: TRBV7-2; J: TRBJ1-6; CDR3: CASSLGGAGSYNSPLHF; DNA: TGTGCCAGCAGCTTAGGGGGGGCGGGTAGCTATAATTCACCCCTCCACTTT
D: -; size: -; V: TRBV10-3; J: TRBJ2-5; CDR3: CATQGGPLETQYF; DNA: TGTGCCACCCAGGGTGGCCCCTTAGAGACCCAGTACTTC
D: TRBD2; size: -; V: TRBV9; J: TRBJ2-1; CDR3: CASSVLTSPLYNEQFF; DNA: TGTGCCAGCAGCGTCCTGACTAGCCCTCTATACAATGAGCAGTTCTTC
D: -; size: once; V: TRBV4-3; J: TRBJ2-4; CDR3: CASSQDEGPGQQYF; DNA: TGCGCCAGCAGCCAAGATGAAGGTCCGGGACAACAGTACTTC
D: -; size: few; V: TRBV4-1; J: TRBJ2-5; CDR3: CASSFRTEETQYF; DNA: TGCGCCAGCAGCTTCCGGACGGAAGAGACCCAGTACTTC
D: -; size: -; V: TRBV7-3; J: TRBJ1-2; CDR3: CASSKTGLDGYTF; DNA: TGTGCCAGCAGCAAGACAGGTTTGGATGGCTACACCTTC
D: -; size: few; V: TRBV28; J: TRBJ1-5; CDR3: CASSSAKRQIHQPQHF; DNA: TGTGCCAGCAGTTCCGCCAAGCGACAGATTCATCAGCCCCAGCATTTT
D: -; size: -; V: TRBV2; J: TRBJ1-1; CDR3: CASTPNINTEAFF; DNA: TGTGCCAGCACCCCTAATATAAACACTGAAGCTTTCTTT
D: -; size: few; V: TRBV19; J: TRBJ1-1; CDR3: CASSISDRTEAFF; DNA: TGTGCCAGTAGTATATCGGACCGGACTGAAGCTTTCTTT
D: -; size: -; V: TRBV24-1; J: TRBJ1-5; CDR3: CATSRPGEGQPQHF; DNA: TGTGCCACCAGTCGACCCGGGGAAGGTCAGCCCCAGCATTTT
D: -; size: -; V: TRBV5-1; J: TRBJ2-2; CDR3: CASSRTSTTGELFF; DNA: TGCGCCAGCAGCCGCACTAGCACCACCGGGGAGCTGTTTTTT
D: -; size: -; V: TRBV5-1; J: TRBJ1-1; CDR3: CASRLPGERSFF; DNA: TGCGCCAGCAGGCTACCGGGAGAACGATCTTTCTTT
D: -; size: -; V: TRBV5-1; J: TRBJ2-1; CDR3: CASSLESSYNEQFF; DNA: TGCGCCAGCAGCTTGGAAAGTAGCTACAATGAGCAGTTCTTC
D: -; size: few; V: TRBV5-1; J: TRBJ2-2; CDR3: CASRADSYTGELFF; DNA: TGCGCCAGCAGAGCGGACAGTTACACCGGGGAGCTGTTTTTT
D: TRBD2; size: -; V: TRBV7-2; J: TRBJ2-1; CDR3: CASSPRVSGGPSSYNEQFF; DNA: TGTGCCAGCAGCCCCCGGGTTAGCGGGGGGCCAAGCTCCTACAATGAGCAGTTCTTC
D: -; size: -; V: TRBV3-1/TRBV3-2; J: TRBJ1-2; CDR3: CASSFSHQQLNYGYTF; DNA: TGTGCCAGCAGCTTTTCCCACCAACAGCTTAACTATGGCTACACCTTC
D: -; size: -; V: TRBV10-1; J: TRBJ2-5; CDR3: CASSEYRQRGETQYF; DNA: TGCGCCAGCAGCGAATATAGGCAGCGTGGGGAGACCCAGTACTTC
D: -; size: -; V: TRBV18; J: TRBJ1-1; CDR3: CASQRQVGLGTEAFF; DNA: TGTGCCAGCCAACGACAGGTGGGCCTGGGCACTGAAGCTTTCTTT
D: TRBD1; size: -; V: TRBV19; J: TRBJ2-5; CDR3: CATSGGPETQYF; DNA: TGTGCCACATCAGGGGGTCCAGAGACCCAGTACTTC